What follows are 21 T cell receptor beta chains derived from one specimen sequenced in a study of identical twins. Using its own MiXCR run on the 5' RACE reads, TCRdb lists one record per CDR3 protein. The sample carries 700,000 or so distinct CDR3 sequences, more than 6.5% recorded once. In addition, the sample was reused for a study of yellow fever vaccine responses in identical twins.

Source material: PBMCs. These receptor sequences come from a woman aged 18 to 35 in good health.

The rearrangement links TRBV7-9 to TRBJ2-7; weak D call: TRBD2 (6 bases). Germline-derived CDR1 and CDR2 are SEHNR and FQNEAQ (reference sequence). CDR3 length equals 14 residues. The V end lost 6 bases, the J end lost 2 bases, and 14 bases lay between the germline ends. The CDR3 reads CASSYLATTYEQYF. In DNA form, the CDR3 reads TGTGCCAGCAGTTATCTAGCGACCACCTACGAGCAGTACTTC.

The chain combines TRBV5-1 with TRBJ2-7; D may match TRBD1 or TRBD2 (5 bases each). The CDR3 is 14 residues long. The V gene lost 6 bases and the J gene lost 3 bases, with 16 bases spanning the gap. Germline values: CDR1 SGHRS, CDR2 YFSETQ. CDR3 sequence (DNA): TGCGCCAGCAACCCCGTTGGGGACGGCTACGAGCAGTACTTC. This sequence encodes CASNPVGDGYEQYF.

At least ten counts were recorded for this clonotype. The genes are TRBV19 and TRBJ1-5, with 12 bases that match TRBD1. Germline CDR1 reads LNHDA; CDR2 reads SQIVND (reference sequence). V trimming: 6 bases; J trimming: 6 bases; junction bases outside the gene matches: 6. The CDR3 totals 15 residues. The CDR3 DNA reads TGTGCCAGTAGCGCCGGGACAGGGGGCTTTCAGCCCCAGCATTTT. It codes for CASSAGTGGFQPQHF.

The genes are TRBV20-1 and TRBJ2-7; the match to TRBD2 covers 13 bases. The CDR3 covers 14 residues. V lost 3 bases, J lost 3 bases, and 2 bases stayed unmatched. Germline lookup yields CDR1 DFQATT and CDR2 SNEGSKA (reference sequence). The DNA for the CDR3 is TGCAGTGCTAGGTGGACTAGCGGGAGCTACGAGCAGTACTTC. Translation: CSARWTSGSYEQYF.

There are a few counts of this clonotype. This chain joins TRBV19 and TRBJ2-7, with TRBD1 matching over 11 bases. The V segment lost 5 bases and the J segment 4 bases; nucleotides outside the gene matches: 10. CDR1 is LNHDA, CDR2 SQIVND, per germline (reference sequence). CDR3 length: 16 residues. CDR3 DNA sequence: TGTGCCAGTAGTCTAAAACGGACAGGGGGCCTTTACGAGCAGTACTTC. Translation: CASSLKRTGGLYEQYF.

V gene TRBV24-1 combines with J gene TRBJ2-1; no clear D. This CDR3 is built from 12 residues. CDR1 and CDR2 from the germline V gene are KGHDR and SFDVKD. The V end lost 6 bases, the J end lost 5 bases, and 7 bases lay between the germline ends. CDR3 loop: CATSLRHNEQFF. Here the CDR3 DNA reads TGTGCCACCAGTTTACGCCACAATGAGCAGTTCTTC.

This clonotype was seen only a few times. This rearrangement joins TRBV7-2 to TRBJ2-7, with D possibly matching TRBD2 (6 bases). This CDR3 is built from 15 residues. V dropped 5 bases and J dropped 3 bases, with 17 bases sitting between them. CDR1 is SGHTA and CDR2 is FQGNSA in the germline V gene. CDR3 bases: TGTGCCAGCAGCCCCGAGACTAGTGGGAACTACGAGCAGTACTTC. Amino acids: CASSPETSGNYEQYF.

The CDR3 loop reads CASSVGGGESSYEQYF. CDR3 in DNA: TGTGCCAGCAGCGTAGGGGGGGGCGAGAGCTCCTACGAGCAGTACTTC. This chain joins TRBV9 and TRBJ2-7; D is possibly TRBD2 (7 bases). Trimming removed 0 bases from V and 0 bases from J, with 13 bases in between. CDR1 and CDR2 from the germline V gene are SGDLS and YYNGEE. The CDR3 is 16 residues long.

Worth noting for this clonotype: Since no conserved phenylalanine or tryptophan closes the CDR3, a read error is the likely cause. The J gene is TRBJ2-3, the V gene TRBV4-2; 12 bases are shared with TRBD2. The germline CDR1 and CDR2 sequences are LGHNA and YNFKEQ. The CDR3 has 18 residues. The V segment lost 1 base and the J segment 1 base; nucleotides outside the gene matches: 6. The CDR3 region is CASSQVLAGGPGTDTQYL. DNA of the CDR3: TGTGCCAGCAGCCAAGTCCTAGCGGGGGGGCCGGGCACAGATACGCAGTATCTT.

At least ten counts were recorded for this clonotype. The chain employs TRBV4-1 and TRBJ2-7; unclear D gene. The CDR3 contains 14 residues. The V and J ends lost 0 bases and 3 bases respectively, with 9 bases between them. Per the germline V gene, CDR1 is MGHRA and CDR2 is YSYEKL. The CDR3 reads CASSQDQTDYEQYF. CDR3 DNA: TGCGCCAGCAGCCAAGATCAGACCGACTACGAGCAGTACTTC.

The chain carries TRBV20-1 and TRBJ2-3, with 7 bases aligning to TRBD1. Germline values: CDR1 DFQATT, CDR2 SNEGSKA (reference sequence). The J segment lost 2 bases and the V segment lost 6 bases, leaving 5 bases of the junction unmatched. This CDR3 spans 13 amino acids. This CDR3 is CSAKGQFTDTQYF. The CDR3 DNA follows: TGCAGTGCCAAGGGACAGTTCACAGATACGCAGTATTTT.

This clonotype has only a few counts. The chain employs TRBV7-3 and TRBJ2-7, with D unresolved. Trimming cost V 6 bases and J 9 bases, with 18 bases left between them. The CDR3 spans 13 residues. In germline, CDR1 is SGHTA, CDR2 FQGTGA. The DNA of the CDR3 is TGTGCCAGCAGGTCCCAGCCAGGTTTAGGGCAGTACTTC. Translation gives CASRSQPGLGQYF.

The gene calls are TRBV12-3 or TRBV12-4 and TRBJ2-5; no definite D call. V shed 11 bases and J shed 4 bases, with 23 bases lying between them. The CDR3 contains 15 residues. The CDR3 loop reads CASAKTSAAPETQYF. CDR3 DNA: TGTGCCTCAGCGAAGACCTCCGCTGCCCCAGAGACCCAGTACTTC.

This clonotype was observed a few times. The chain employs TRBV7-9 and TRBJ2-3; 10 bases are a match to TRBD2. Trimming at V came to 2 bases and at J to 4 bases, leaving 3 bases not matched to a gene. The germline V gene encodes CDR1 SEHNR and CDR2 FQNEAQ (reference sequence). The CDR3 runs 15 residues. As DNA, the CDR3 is TGTGCCAGCAGCTTATCTAGCGGGGGCTCAGATACGCAGTATTTT. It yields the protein CASSLSSGGSDTQYF.

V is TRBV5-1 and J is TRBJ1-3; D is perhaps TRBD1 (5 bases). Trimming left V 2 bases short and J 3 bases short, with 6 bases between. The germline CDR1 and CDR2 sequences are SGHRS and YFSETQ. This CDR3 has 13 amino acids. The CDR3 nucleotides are TGCGCCAGCAGCTTCAGGGATGGAAACACCATATATTTT. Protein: CASSFRDGNTIYF. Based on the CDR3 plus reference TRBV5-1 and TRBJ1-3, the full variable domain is KAGVTQTPRYLIKTRGQQVTLSCSPISGHRSVSWYQQTPGQGLQFLFEYFSETQRNKGNFPGRFSGRQFSNSRSEMNVSTLELGDSALYLCASSFRDGNTIYFGEGSWLTVV.

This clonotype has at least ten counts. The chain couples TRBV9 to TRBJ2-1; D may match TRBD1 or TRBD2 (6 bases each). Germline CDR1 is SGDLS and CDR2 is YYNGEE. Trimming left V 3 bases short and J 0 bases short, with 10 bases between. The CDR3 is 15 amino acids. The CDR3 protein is CASSEGGLSYNEQFF. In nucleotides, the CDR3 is TGTGCCAGCAGCGAGGGGGGCCTCTCCTACAATGAGCAGTTCTTC.

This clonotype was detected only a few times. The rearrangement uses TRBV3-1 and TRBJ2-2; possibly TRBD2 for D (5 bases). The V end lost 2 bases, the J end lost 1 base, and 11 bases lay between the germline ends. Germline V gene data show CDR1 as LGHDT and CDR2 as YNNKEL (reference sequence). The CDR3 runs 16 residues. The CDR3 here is CASSQLTGENTGELFF. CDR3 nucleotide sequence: TGTGCCAGCAGCCAATTGACCGGGGAGAACACCGGGGAGCTGTTTTTT.

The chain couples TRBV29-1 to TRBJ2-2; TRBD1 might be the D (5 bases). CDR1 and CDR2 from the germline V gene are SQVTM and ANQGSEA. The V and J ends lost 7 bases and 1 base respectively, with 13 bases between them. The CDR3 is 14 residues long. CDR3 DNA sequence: TGCAGCGCTCTTGGACACAAGAACACCGGGGAGCTGTTTTTT. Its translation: CSALGHKNTGELFF.

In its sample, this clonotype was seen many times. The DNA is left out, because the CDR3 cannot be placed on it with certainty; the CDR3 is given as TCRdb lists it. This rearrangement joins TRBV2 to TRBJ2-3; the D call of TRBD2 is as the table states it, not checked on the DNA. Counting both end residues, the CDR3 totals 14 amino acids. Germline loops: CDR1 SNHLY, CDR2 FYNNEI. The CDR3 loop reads CASILASGTDTQYF.

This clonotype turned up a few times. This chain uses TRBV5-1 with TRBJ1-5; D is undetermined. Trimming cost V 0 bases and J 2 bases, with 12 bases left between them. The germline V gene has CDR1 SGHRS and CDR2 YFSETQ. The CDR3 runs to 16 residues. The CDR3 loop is CASSLGVGLGNQPQHF. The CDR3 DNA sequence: TGCGCCAGCAGCTTGGGGGTGGGCCTGGGCAATCAGCCCCAGCATTTT.

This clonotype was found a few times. Written as DNA, the CDR3 is TGCAGTGCGCGGGGTTCCGGGCTCGGCACCGGGGAGCTGTTTTTT. Translation: CSARGSGLGTGELFF. V is TRBV20-1 and J is TRBJ2-2; D may be TRBD2 (6 bases). The CDR3 is 15 residues long. CDR1 DFQATT and CDR2 SNEGSKA come from the germline V gene (reference sequence). The germline V and J ends were trimmed by 6 bases and 4 bases, with 18 bases remaining between them.